This note documents a single T cell receptor (beta chain) sequence. Its cognate antigen is unknown. The patients who served as multiple sclerosis controls were treatment-naive and had stable or active relapsing-remitting disease that fulfilled the revised McDonald criteria. Negative isolation was used for CD8+ and CD4+ T cells and FACS enrichment for TEMRA cells. CDR3 length: 16 amino acids. Germline V gene sequence: CDR1 LGHDT, CDR2 YNNKEL (reference sequence). Trimming cost V 1 base and J 0 bases, with 7 bases left between them. The data were taken from a study of CD8 T cells in Susac syndrome. The study, taken as a whole, reports: Only a relatively small number of individuals were included in the TCR sequencing and HLA analysis.

RNA was extracted with the RNeasy kit, and a quantity of about 0.45 to 1 ug was reverse transcribed using random hexamers. The TCR beta CDR3 was amplified by immunoSEQ multiplex PCR across 54 Vbeta, 13 Jbeta. TCRdb re-derived calls from the immunoSEQ multiplex PCR reads in MiXCR, one entry per CDR3 protein. Of 150,000 to 200,000 distinct CDR3 sequences detected, approximately 96% appear once; the ten largest clones hold more than 0.09%. The rearrangement links TRBV3-1 to TRBJ2-6; no firm D call. The sequence came from a human donor with multiple sclerosis. The sample taken for sequencing was CD4+ T cells from PBMCs. DNA for the CDR3: TGTGCCAGCAGCCAAGTCTGGCCCTCTGGGGCCAACGTCCTGACTTTC. It codes for CASSQVWPSGANVLTF.